The rows below give T cell receptor beta chains drawn from one sample of a study of shared clonotypes between healthy human individuals. Only in-frame clones appear in the TCRdb table, and some are missing; sequencing was by immunoSEQ multiplex PCR. This sample has roughly 1.5 million clones, with approximately 98% found just once. The sequenced sample was naive CD4+ T cells sorted from blood. These receptors were taken from a man aged 25 to 40 in good health. The CDR3 runs from the conserved cysteine through the conserved F or W. A D gene is named only where the DNA matches it firmly.

V	D	J	CDR3	DNA
TRBV28	NA	TRBJ1-1	CASKGRLNTEAFF	TGTGCCAGCAAGGGACGGTTGAACACTGAAGCTTTCTTT
TRBV30	NA	TRBJ1-3	CACSQFSGNTIYF	TGTGCCTGCTCACAGTTCTCTGGAAACACCATATATTTT
TRBV28	TRBD2	TRBJ2-1	CASSRPLAGGPFEQFF	TGTGCCAGCAGCCGCCCGCTAGCGGGAGGGCCCTTTGAGCAGTTCTTC
TRBV4-3	TRBD2	TRBJ2-7	CASSQVASGFYEQYF	TGCGCCAGCAGCCAAGTGGCTAGCGGATTCTACGAGCAGTACTTC
TRBV5-1	TRBD2	TRBJ2-1	CASSPAGVYNEQFF	TGCGCCAGCAGCCCAGCGGGAGTCTACAATGAGCAGTTCTTC
TRBV7-2	TRBD2	TRBJ2-7	CASSLNGLAGAHEQYF	TGTGCCAGCAGCTTAAATGGACTAGCGGGAGCCCACGAGCAGTACTTC
TRBV18	TRBD2	TRBJ2-1	CASSPLPGGPNEQFF	TGTGCCAGCTCACCACTCCCGGGAGGGCCCAATGAGCAGTTCTTC
TRBV11-2	TRBD1	TRBJ2-5	CAGSLVGQAEETQYF	TGTGCCGGCAGCTTAGTTGGACAGGCGGAAGAGACCCAGTACTTC
TRBV2	NA	TRBJ1-2	CASSESGYGYTF	TGTGCCAGCAGTGAATCGGGCTATGGCTACACCTTC
TRBV29-1	NA	TRBJ2-1	CSVEPGLLGVNEQFF	TGCAGCGTTGAGCCCGGCCTACTGGGGGTCAATGAGCAGTTCTTC
TRBV5-8	NA	TRBJ1-2	CASRLDSNYGYTF	TGTGCCAGCAGACTCGATTCCAACTATGGCTACACCTTC
TRBV18	TRBD2	TRBJ2-5	CASSPSKVGGRETQYF	TGTGCCAGCTCACCATCCAAGGTGGGAGGGCGAGAGACCCAGTACTTC
TRBV15	TRBD2	TRBJ2-7	CATSTGLAAYYEQYF	TGTGCCACCAGCACCGGACTAGCGGCATACTACGAGCAGTACTTC
TRBV5-5	TRBD1	TRBJ2-7	CASSLQGAAYEQYF	TGTGCCAGCAGCTTACAGGGGGCGGCTTACGAGCAGTACTTC
TRBV25-1	NA	TRBJ2-1	CASSPQVRSGQFF	TGTGCCAGCAGTCCCCAAGTTCGTAGCGGACAGTTCTTC
TRBV15	TRBD2	TRBJ2-3	CATSRDLLAGVNTDTQYF	TGTGCCACCAGCAGAGATCTCCTAGCGGGAGTCAACACAGATACGCAGTATTTT
TRBV7-6	TRBD1	TRBJ1-1	CASSARTGVVRNTEAFF	TGTGCCAGCAGCGCAAGGACAGGGGTTGTTAGGAACACTGAAGCTTTCTTT
TRBV2	NA	TRBJ2-1	CASEYSPDNEQFF	TGTGCCAGCGAGTACAGCCCGGACAATGAGCAGTTCTTC
TRBV5-1	NA	TRBJ1-2	CASSLAGGFSTF	TGCGCCAGCAGCTTGGCTGGAGGGTTTTCTACCTTC
TRBV5-1	NA	TRBJ1-2	CASSLLGQTYGYTF	TGCGCCAGCAGCTTGTTAGGGCAGACCTATGGCTACACCTTC
TRBV28	NA	TRBJ1-2	CASSTAPEGFYGYTF	TGTGCCAGCAGTACCGCCCCGGAAGGTTTTTATGGCTACACCTTC
TRBV5-4	TRBD1	TRBJ2-7	CASSLPGQGPYEQYF	TGTGCCAGCAGCTTGCCGGGACAGGGTCCCTACGAGCAGTACTTC
TRBV5-1	NA	TRBJ2-5	CASSLVGTTAQETQYF	TGCGCCAGCAGCTTGGTGGGAACGACGGCCCAAGAGACCCAGTACTTC